The 5 T cell receptor beta chains given below trace back to one sample, sequenced in a study of identical twins. TCRdb used MiXCR to reprocess the 5' RACE reads, holding one entry per CDR3 protein. In the table there are around 490,000 distinct CDR3 sequences, approximately 20% of which are singletons. This same sample was also part of a study on yellow fever vaccine responses in identical twins.

Sequences were obtained from CD4+ T cells sorted from blood. These receptors all stem from a woman aged 18-29 years in good health.

The chain uses TRBV12-3 or TRBV12-4 and TRBJ1-3, with D uncertain. Trimming cost V 6 bases and J 2 bases, with 5 bases left between them. The CDR3 has 12 residues. The CDR3 coding sequence is TGTGCCAGCAGGGGGACTGGAAACACCATATATTTT. As protein: CASRGTGNTIYF.

This clonotype was detected ten times or more. V is TRBV16 and J is TRBJ1-1; D is ambiguous. Trimming shortened V by 2 bases and J by 1 base, and 5 bases separated the two germline ends. This CDR3 region has 13 residues. CDR1 KGHSY and CDR2 FQNENV come from the germline V gene. The CDR3 sequence: CASSQVGNTEAFF. The CDR3 nucleotides read TGTGCCAGCAGCCAAGTAGGGAACACTGAAGCTTTCTTT.

The chain employs TRBV3-1 and TRBJ1-1; D is undetermined. Germline V gene lookup returns CDR1 LGHDT and CDR2 YNNKEL (reference sequence). Deletions cut 5 bases from V and 2 bases from J, with 15 bases between. The CDR3 contains 15 residues. DNA for the CDR3: TGTGCCAGCAGCTCCCTCAGTGCAGGAAACACTGAAGCTTTCTTT. Amino acids: CASSSLSAGNTEAFF.

This chain links TRBV20-1 with TRBJ1-1, with D possibly being TRBD1 (5 bases). The CDR3 loop spans 12 amino acids. V was pared by 2 bases and J by 6 bases, with 10 bases between. Germline CDR1 and CDR2: DFQATT and SNEGSKA (reference sequence). This CDR3 reads CSARSGGPEAFF. The CDR3 region has the DNA TGCAGTGCTAGATCGGGGGGTCCTGAAGCTTTCTTT.

This clonotype was recorded many times. This CDR3 reads CASSSGLIGEQFF. CDR3 in DNA: TGTGCCAGCAGCTCAGGACTTATTGGGGAGCAGTTCTTC. J is TRBJ2-1 and V is TRBV7-9; perhaps TRBD2 as D (5 bases). CDR3 length: 13 residues. Deletions cut 4 bases from V and 10 bases from J, with 14 bases between. Germline-derived CDR1 and CDR2 are SEHNR and FQNEAQ (reference sequence).